This T cell receptor beta chain was sequenced during a study of healthy donors' naive CD4 and CD8 T cells. Each TCR library used roughly 0.45 ug of total RNA and a linear amplification protocol. One entry per CDR3 protein, called by TCRdb with MiXCR from the reads. The table shows some 190,000 distinct CDR3 sequences, with 74% occurring only once. Findings of the study overall: Most V and J genes were reportedly biased between naive CD4+ and CD8+ cells.

The V gene lost 0 bases and the J gene lost 2 bases, with 16 bases spanning the gap. CDR1 is DFQATT and CDR2 is SNEGSKA in the germline V gene (reference sequence). The CDR3 runs to 16 residues. Details on this clonotype: Its antigen is unidentified.

This TCR derives from a pool of human donors in good health; the sample pools cells from several healthy donors. V usage is TRBV20-1 and J usage is TRBJ1-1, with no clear D. Source material: naive CD4+ and CD8+ T cells sorted from blood, pooled from several donors. The CDR3 DNA follows: TGCAGTGCTAGAGATCGGTTAGCGCTACTTAACACTGAAGCTTTCTTT. Residues: CSARDRLALLNTEAFF.